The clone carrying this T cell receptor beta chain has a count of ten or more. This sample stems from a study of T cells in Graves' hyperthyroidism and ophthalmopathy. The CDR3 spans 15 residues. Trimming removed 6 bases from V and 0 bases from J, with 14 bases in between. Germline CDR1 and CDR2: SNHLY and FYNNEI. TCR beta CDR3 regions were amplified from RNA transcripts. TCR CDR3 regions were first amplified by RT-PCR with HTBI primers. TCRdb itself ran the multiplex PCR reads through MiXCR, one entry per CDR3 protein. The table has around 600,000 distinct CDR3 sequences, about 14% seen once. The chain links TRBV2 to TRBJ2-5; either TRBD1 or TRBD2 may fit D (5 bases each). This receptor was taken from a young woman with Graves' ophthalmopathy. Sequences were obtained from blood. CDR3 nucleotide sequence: TGTGCCAGCAGGGACCAGGGAGTGCACCAAGAGACCCAGTACTTC. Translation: CASRDQGVHQETQYF.